A selection of T cell receptor beta chains follows, all from one sample in a study of T-cell memory formation after mild COVID-19. TCRdb ran MiXCR on the 5' RACE reads and lists one entry per CDR3 protein. The sample has under 200,000 distinct CDR3 sequences, around a tenth seen once. The sequencing input was PBMCs or a T cell subset sorted from them (not recorded which). Receptors originate from a man younger than 35 who had mild COVID-19 (a few samples of this study predate the infection). Cell type and time point are not known. Each CDR3 is given with its conserved first and last residue. The D gene is left open where the match is weak. Clone size appears in some rows only: once, few, many, or a class for an expanded clone.

abundance: few
d_gene: -
j_gene: TRBJ1-1
v_gene: TRBV11-2
CDR3nt: TGTGCCAGCAGCTTAGCTAAGAGGAACACTGAAGCTTTCTTT
CDR3aa: CASSLAKRNTEAFF

abundance: few
d_gene: -
j_gene: TRBJ2-1
v_gene: TRBV5-1
CDR3nt: TGCGCCAGCAGCTTTCTAGTGGACAATGAGCAGTTCTTC
CDR3aa: CASSFLVDNEQFF

abundance: -
d_gene: TRBD1
j_gene: TRBJ1-5
v_gene: TRBV20-1
CDR3nt: TGCAGTGCTAGAGATTACCTCACAGGGACAGGTCAGCCCCAGCATTTT
CDR3aa: CSARDYLTGTGQPQHF

abundance: few
d_gene: TRBD2
j_gene: TRBJ2-1
v_gene: TRBV4-1
CDR3nt: TGCGCCAGCAGCCAGGTTCGGGAGGGAGTCTTC
CDR3aa: CASSQVREGVF

abundance: -
d_gene: -
j_gene: TRBJ2-2
v_gene: TRBV14
CDR3nt: TGTGCCAGCAGCCCTAGATGGGCCGGGGAGCTGTTTTTT
CDR3aa: CASSPRWAGELFF

abundance: -
d_gene: TRBD2
j_gene: TRBJ2-1
v_gene: TRBV18
CDR3nt: TGTGCCAGCTCACCACGTTTAGCGGGGGACAATGAGCAGTTCTTC
CDR3aa: CASSPRLAGDNEQFF

abundance: many
d_gene: -
j_gene: TRBJ1-2
v_gene: TRBV7-9
CDR3nt: TGTGCCAGCAGCCCGGGGCCGAGCAGCCAGCCCAACTTC
CDR3aa: CASSPGPSSQPNF

abundance: -
d_gene: TRBD1
j_gene: TRBJ1-4
v_gene: TRBV20-1
CDR3nt: TGCAGTGCTAGGGGACAGGGGGGAACTAATGAAAAACTGTTTTTT
CDR3aa: CSARGQGGTNEKLFF

abundance: few
d_gene: TRBD2
j_gene: TRBJ2-3
v_gene: TRBV20-1
CDR3nt: TGCAGTGCCGGGACTAGCGGGGAAACAGATACGCAGTATTTT
CDR3aa: CSAGTSGETDTQYF

abundance: -
d_gene: TRBD2
j_gene: TRBJ2-2
v_gene: TRBV7-2
CDR3nt: TGTGCCACCCGTGAAAGGGCGGGGGTCTTAGCCGGGGAGCTGTTTTTT
CDR3aa: CATRERAGVLAGELFF

abundance: few
d_gene: TRBD2
j_gene: TRBJ2-5
v_gene: TRBV20-1
CDR3nt: TGCAGTGCCAAGGGGCTAGCGGGGAACCAAGAGACCCAGTACTTC
CDR3aa: CSAKGLAGNQETQYF

abundance: -
d_gene: -
j_gene: TRBJ2-3
v_gene: TRBV10-2
CDR3nt: TGCGCCAGCAGTGAACCTCGCCGACCCACAGATACGCAGTATTTT
CDR3aa: CASSEPRRPTDTQYF

abundance: many
d_gene: -
j_gene: TRBJ2-7
v_gene: TRBV7-2
CDR3nt: TGTGCCAGCAGCTTAGGTTGGGGGGCTTCCTACGAGCAGTACTTC
CDR3aa: CASSLGWGASYEQYF

abundance: -
d_gene: -
j_gene: TRBJ1-1
v_gene: TRBV12-3/TRBV12-4
CDR3nt: TGTGCCAGCAGTTCTACGGCCGGTGAAGCTTTCTTT
CDR3aa: CASSSTAGEAFF

abundance: -
d_gene: -
j_gene: TRBJ1-2
v_gene: TRBV20-1
CDR3nt: TGCAGTGCTACCAGGACAGATAATGGCTACACCTTC
CDR3aa: CSATRTDNGYTF

abundance: few
d_gene: -
j_gene: TRBJ1-1
v_gene: TRBV7-3
CDR3nt: TGTGCCAGCAGCTTTAGGATGGACACTGAAGCTTTCTTT
CDR3aa: CASSFRMDTEAFF

abundance: -
d_gene: -
j_gene: TRBJ1-4
v_gene: TRBV30
CDR3nt: TGTGCCTGGAGTGGAAGTACTGTGGAAAAACTGTTTTTT
CDR3aa: CAWSGSTVEKLFF

abundance: medium-sized
d_gene: -
j_gene: TRBJ2-7
v_gene: TRBV5-1
CDR3nt: TGCGCCAGTGGATTTGGGTCCTACGAGCAGTACTTC
CDR3aa: CASGFGSYEQYF

abundance: -
d_gene: -
j_gene: TRBJ2-1
v_gene: TRBV28
CDR3nt: TGTGCCAGCAGGCGCCGGGACGATGAGCAGTTCTTC
CDR3aa: CASRRRDDEQFF

abundance: -
d_gene: TRBD1
j_gene: TRBJ1-2
v_gene: TRBV12-3/TRBV12-4
CDR3nt: TGTGCCAGCAGTTCAGGGGGCGGAATTCGCTATGGCTACACCTTC
CDR3aa: CASSSGGGIRYGYTF

abundance: few
d_gene: -
j_gene: TRBJ1-1
v_gene: TRBV5-4
CDR3nt: TGTGCCAGCAGCTTCGGAGGAGTGGGCCAAGCTTTCTTT
CDR3aa: CASSFGGVGQAFF

abundance: few
d_gene: -
j_gene: TRBJ2-7
v_gene: TRBV11-2
CDR3nt: TGTGCCAGCAGCTTAGGCCTAGAACCCTACGAGCAGTACTTC
CDR3aa: CASSLGLEPYEQYF

abundance: few
d_gene: -
j_gene: TRBJ2-1
v_gene: TRBV7-8
CDR3nt: TGTGCCAGCAGCTTGGGGGGGCTTTCGGGTGAGCAGTTCTTC
CDR3aa: CASSLGGLSGEQFF

abundance: -
d_gene: -
j_gene: TRBJ1-4
v_gene: TRBV5-1
CDR3nt: TGCGCCAGCTCCTGGACCGCAACTAATGAAAAACTGTTTTTT
CDR3aa: CASSWTATNEKLFF

abundance: -
d_gene: -
j_gene: TRBJ1-4
v_gene: TRBV20-1
CDR3nt: TGCAGTGCTAGCCAGACAGTTAATGAAAAACTGTTTTTT
CDR3aa: CSASQTVNEKLFF

abundance: -
d_gene: TRBD2
j_gene: TRBJ2-2
v_gene: TRBV11-3
CDR3nt: TGTGCCAGCAGCCTAGGGACTACCACCAACACCGGGGAGCTGTTTTTT
CDR3aa: CASSLGTTTNTGELFF

abundance: -
d_gene: TRBD2
j_gene: TRBJ2-7
v_gene: TRBV5-1
CDR3nt: TGCGCCAGCAGCCCCTCCTTGCTAGCGGGGATTAGCTCCTACGAGCAGTACTTC
CDR3aa: CASSPSLLAGISSYEQYF

abundance: -
d_gene: -
j_gene: TRBJ1-2
v_gene: TRBV6-5
CDR3nt: TGTGCCAGCAGTTACTCGAGTCATGGCTACACCTTC
CDR3aa: CASSYSSHGYTF

abundance: few
d_gene: -
j_gene: TRBJ1-2
v_gene: TRBV18
CDR3nt: TGTGCCAGCTCACCGGAGACAGACTATGGCTACACCTTC
CDR3aa: CASSPETDYGYTF

abundance: -
d_gene: -
j_gene: TRBJ1-1
v_gene: TRBV20-1
CDR3nt: TGCAGTGCTAGAGCTATAGGGAATATTGTTAACACTGAAGCTTTCTTT
CDR3aa: CSARAIGNIVNTEAFF

abundance: -
d_gene: TRBD1
j_gene: TRBJ1-1
v_gene: TRBV5-1
CDR3nt: TGCGCCAGCCGTCCGCGACAGGGGAGTTATAACACTGAAGCTTTCTTT
CDR3aa: CASRPRQGSYNTEAFF

abundance: many
d_gene: -
j_gene: TRBJ1-6
v_gene: TRBV5-1
CDR3nt: TGCGCCAGCAGCTTAAAACAGGATTCACCCCTCCACTTT
CDR3aa: CASSLKQDSPLHF

abundance: few
d_gene: TRBD2
j_gene: TRBJ2-1
v_gene: TRBV6-6
CDR3nt: TGTGCCAGCAGCCCCGGGACTAGCGGGGAGCAGTTCTTC
CDR3aa: CASSPGTSGEQFF

abundance: few
d_gene: -
j_gene: TRBJ2-4
v_gene: TRBV6-1
CDR3nt: TGTGCCAGCGGGGTCGAGAACATTCAGTACTTC
CDR3aa: CASGVENIQYF

abundance: -
d_gene: -
j_gene: TRBJ2-5
v_gene: TRBV7-2
CDR3nt: TGTGCCAGCAGCCCCCGAAGGGACACGATGGGAGAGACCCAGTACTTC
CDR3aa: CASSPRRDTMGETQYF

abundance: few
d_gene: TRBD1
j_gene: TRBJ1-3
v_gene: TRBV12-3/TRBV12-4
CDR3nt: TGTGCCAGCAGTCCGGGACAGGGCGCAAACACCATATATTTT
CDR3aa: CASSPGQGANTIYF

abundance: many
d_gene: -
j_gene: TRBJ1-5
v_gene: TRBV6-5
CDR3nt: TGTGCCAGCAGTTACTCGAAGAGCCTACAAGGCAATCAGCCCCAGCATTTT
CDR3aa: CASSYSKSLQGNQPQHF

abundance: many
d_gene: -
j_gene: TRBJ1-1
v_gene: TRBV11-2
CDR3nt: TGTGCCAGCAGCAATGGGCCGAACACTGAAGCTTTCTTT
CDR3aa: CASSNGPNTEAFF

abundance: many
d_gene: TRBD1
j_gene: TRBJ2-3
v_gene: TRBV18
CDR3nt: TGTGCCAGCTCACAAGAAATTCAGGGGGGCACAGATACGCAGTATTTT
CDR3aa: CASSQEIQGGTDTQYF

abundance: -
d_gene: -
j_gene: TRBJ1-5
v_gene: TRBV7-9
CDR3nt: TGTGCCAGCAGCTCGGAGAGGGTAGGTCCTCAGCCCCAGCATTTT
CDR3aa: CASSSERVGPQPQHF

abundance: -
d_gene: -
j_gene: TRBJ2-1
v_gene: TRBV12-3/TRBV12-4
CDR3nt: TGTGCCAGCAGTTTAGGCCTAGCGCTCAACAATGAGCAGTTCTTC
CDR3aa: CASSLGLALNNEQFF

abundance: -
d_gene: TRBD1
j_gene: TRBJ1-6
v_gene: TRBV7-2
CDR3nt: TGTGCCAGCAGCTGGGGACAGGGTAATTCACCCCTCCACTTT
CDR3aa: CASSWGQGNSPLHF

abundance: -
d_gene: -
j_gene: TRBJ1-5
v_gene: TRBV5-1
CDR3nt: TGCGCCAGCAGCTTGGATGGACAGATCAATCAGCCCCAGCATTTT
CDR3aa: CASSLDGQINQPQHF

abundance: -
d_gene: TRBD2
j_gene: TRBJ2-2
v_gene: TRBV5-1
CDR3nt: TGCGCCAGCAGTAGGACTAGCCCGAACACCGGGGAGCTGTTTTTT
CDR3aa: CASSRTSPNTGELFF

abundance: -
d_gene: -
j_gene: TRBJ2-3
v_gene: TRBV19
CDR3nt: TGTGCCTCTCGCGGGGGCGCAAATACGCAGTATTTT
CDR3aa: CASRGGANTQYF

abundance: -
d_gene: -
j_gene: TRBJ2-1
v_gene: TRBV14
CDR3nt: TGTGCCAGCAGCCGTAGGGGGGGAATTGAGCAGTTCTTC
CDR3aa: CASSRRGGIEQFF

abundance: -
d_gene: -
j_gene: TRBJ2-5
v_gene: TRBV12-3/TRBV12-4
CDR3nt: TGTGCCAGCAGTTTGGGGCCGTTCGGGAAGACCCAGTACTTC
CDR3aa: CASSLGPFGKTQYF